These 14 T cell receptor beta chains came from one sample sequenced in a study of ipilimumab plus nivolumab after autologous stem cell transplantation. Sequencing used immunoSEQ multiplex PCR; TCRdb keeps in-frame clones, though not all of them. The sample holds tens of thousands of clones, 75% to 85% seen once. The sample was PBMCs, taken in a trial of ipilimumab plus nivolumab as post-transplant consolidation. All receptors derive from a male donor with diffuse large B-cell lymphoma.

In its sample, this clone ranks as medium-sized. The rearrangement joins TRBV6-5 to TRBJ1-2; D call uncertain. V gave up 5 bases and J gave up 2 bases, with 6 bases separating them. This CDR3 contains 12 residues. Germline assignment: CDR1 MNHEY and CDR2 SVGAGI. The CDR3 loop reads CASSQSNYGYTF. Here the CDR3 DNA reads TGTGCCAGCAGTCAAAGCAACTATGGCTACACCTTC.

The chain is built from TRBV15 and TRBJ2-5; possible D gene TRBD2, 6 bases. Near its end, the DNA agrees better with TRBJ2-7, so the J call may be wrong. This CDR3 region has 16 residues. CDR1 LNHNV and CDR2 YYDKDF come from the germline V gene (reference sequence). The CDR3 protein is CATSRGGSFTRYEQYF. In DNA, the CDR3 is TGTGCCACCAGCAGGGGGGGAAGTTTTACGCGCTACGAGCAGTACTTC.

The chain has TRBV5-8 and TRBJ2-5; no clear D gene. The closer fit of TRBJ2-7 to the DNA end suggests the J call may be wrong. The CDR3 is made up of 14 amino acids. Per the germline V gene, CDR1 is SGHTS and CDR2 is YDEGEE. The CDR3 bases are TGTGCCAGCAGCAGATATCCCAACGCCTACGAGCAGTACTTC. Translating it yields CASSRYPNAYEQYF.

This clone occurred a few times. This chain joins TRBV2 and TRBJ1-2; D is unclear. Germline values: CDR1 SNHLY, CDR2 FYNNEI. V was trimmed by 6 bases and J by 14 bases, leaving 19 bases between them. This CDR3 region has 12 residues. The DNA for the CDR3 is TGTGCCAGCAGGGAACGGCGGGAGTCGGGGACCTTC. As protein: CASRERRESGTF.

J is TRBJ2-5 and V is TRBV5-4; TRBD2 matches 7 bases. V was clipped by 2 bases and J by 2 bases; unmatched bases: 9. Germline V gene sequence: CDR1 SGHNT, CDR2 YYREEE (reference sequence). The CDR3 is 16 amino acids. The CDR3, as DNA: TGTGCCAGCAGCTTCGGGGGGAGCGGGGCTCAAGAGACCCAGTACTTC. Encoded protein: CASSFGGSGAQETQYF.

The chain links TRBV5-1 to TRBJ1-2; maybe TRBD1 (5 bases). The CDR3 runs 16 residues. Deletions cut 0 bases from V and 7 bases from J, with 19 bases between. Germline V gives CDR1 SGHRS, CDR2 YFSETQ. The CDR3 here is CASSLDRAGGSRGYTF. The CDR3 DNA reads as TGCGCCAGCAGCTTGGATCGTGCTGGGGGTTCTCGTGGCTACACCTTC.

V usage is TRBV5-1 and J usage is TRBJ2-3; D gene ambiguous. Trimming took 0 bases from V and 4 from J, leaving 6 bases between them. Germline loops: CDR1 SGHRS, CDR2 YFSETQ. There are 13 residues in the CDR3. The CDR3 region has the DNA TGCGCCAGCAGCTTGGGGTGGGCAGATACGCAGTATTTT. It codes for CASSLGWADTQYF.

V gene TRBV18 combines with J gene TRBJ2-5, with D possibly being TRBD1 (5 bases). Between the trimmed V and J ends, which lost 0 bases and 8 bases, there was a span of 13 bases. The CDR3 spans 14 residues. Germline V CDR1 and CDR2: KGHSH, LQKENI. The chain's CDR3 is CASSPPLGHATQYF. CDR3 nucleotide sequence: TGTGCCAGCTCACCACCGCTTGGACACGCTACCCAGTACTTC.

CDR3 protein: CASSPGRIDYEQYF. CDR3 nucleotide sequence: TGTGCCAGTAGCCCGGGACGGATAGATTACGAGCAGTACTTC. The V and J genes are TRBV19 and TRBJ2-7; D may be TRBD1 or TRBD2 (5 bases each). Deletions cut 6 bases from V and 4 bases from J, with 16 bases between. CDR1 LNHDA and CDR2 SQIVND come from the germline V gene (reference sequence). This CDR3 has 14 amino acids.

The gene calls are TRBV5-4 and TRBJ2-7, with TRBD2 identical over 9 bases. Germline V CDR1 and CDR2: SGHNT, YYREEE (reference sequence). The CDR3 spans 16 residues. Trimming at V came to 3 bases and at J to 7 bases, leaving 14 bases not matched to a gene. The CDR3: CASSSGPLAGAGEQYF. Written as DNA, the CDR3 is TGTGCCAGCAGCTCTGGACCCTTAGCGGGGGCGGGGGAGCAGTACTTC.

This chain connects TRBV7-9 to TRBJ2-5, with D possibly TRBD1 on 5 matching bases. Judging by the DNA end, TRBJ2-7 fits better; the J call may be wrong. CDR3 length: 12 residues. Germline V gene sequence: CDR1 SEHNR, CDR2 FQNEAQ (reference sequence). CDR3 protein: CASSIRVYEQYF. In DNA form, the CDR3 reads TGTGCCAGCAGCATCAGGGTCTACGAGCAGTACTTC.

The rearrangement links TRBV27 to TRBJ2-5; D gene uncertain. The CDR3 consists of 14 residues. CDR1 is MNHEY and CDR2 is SMNVEV in the germline V gene (reference sequence). Trimming took off 2 bases at V and 6 bases at J, with 13 bases between the two ends. The CDR3 protein is CASSLLASGKTQYF. CDR3 coding DNA: TGTGCCAGCAGTTTACTGGCGAGTGGGAAGACCCAGTACTTC.

The J gene is TRBJ1-6, the V gene TRBV7-2; a possible D gene is TRBD1 (5 bases). CDR1 is SGHTA and CDR2 is FQGNSA in the germline V gene. V was shortened by 5 bases and J by 7 bases, with 12 bases between the two germline ends. This CDR3 comprises 14 residues. Here the CDR3 DNA reads TGTGCCAGCAGCCCAGGGACCGTAAATTCACCCCTCCACTTT. Residues: CASSPGTVNSPLHF. Complete variable domain (other parts from reference TRBV7-2 and TRBJ1-6): GAGVSQSPSNKVTEKGKDVELRCDPISGHTALYWYRQSLGQGLEFLIYFQGNSAPDKSGLPSDRFSAERTGGSVSTLTIQRTQQEDSAVYLCASSPGTVNSPLHFGNGTRLTVT.

The gene calls are TRBV4-2 and TRBJ2-5, with D possibly matching TRBD2 (6 bases). CDR1 and CDR2 from the germline V gene are LGHNA and YNFKEQ. This CDR3 is 15 amino acids long. V gave up 2 bases and J gave up 5 bases, with 15 bases separating them. CDR3 residues: CASSQRPGSTETQYF. CDR3 sequence (DNA): TGTGCCAGCAGCCAACGACCCGGGAGCACCGAGACCCAGTACTTC.